One sample yielded the 14 T cell receptor beta chains listed below, sequenced in a study of shared clonotypes between healthy human individuals. Profiled with immunoSEQ multiplex PCR; TCRdb holds only in-frame clones, not every one. The table lists about half a million clones, over 70% of them singletons, with roughly 13% in the top ten. Sample: PBMCs. The receptor set was obtained from a woman between 40 and 50 years old in good health. Some clones in this sample may be carry-over from other donors' samples.

The rearrangement uses TRBV2 and TRBJ2-3; 8 bases fit TRBD2. With V trimmed by 6 bases and J by 3 bases, 8 bases remained unmatched. Per germline, CDR1 SNHLY and CDR2 FYNNEI. CDR3 size: 15 residues. CDR3 residues: CASRAGTSATDTQYF. The CDR3 DNA follows: TGTGCCAGCAGAGCCGGGACTAGTGCGACAGATACGCAGTATTTT. The full variable domain, with the rest looked up from reference TRBV2 and TRBJ2-3, is EPEVTQTPSHQVTQMGQEVILRCVPISNHLYFYWYRQILGQKVEFLVSFYNNEISEKSEIFDDQFSVERPDGSNFTLKIRSTKLEDSAMYFCASRAGTSATDTQYFGPGTRLTVL.

V is TRBV9 and J is TRBJ2-3, with D uncertain. Trimming cost V 0 bases and J 4 bases, with 9 bases left between them. CDR1 and CDR2 from the germline V gene are SGDLS and YYNGEE. CDR3 length: 14 residues. The CDR3 DNA sequence: TGTGCCAGCAGCGTAGTAGGCAGCGCAGATACGCAGTATTTT. Its protein is CASSVVGSADTQYF. Full variable domain (missing parts from reference TRBV9 and TRBJ2-3): DSGVTQTPKHLITATGQRVTLRCSPRSGDLSVYWYQQSLDQGLQFLIQYYNGEERAKGNILERFSAQQFPDLHSELNLSSLELGDSALYFCASSVVGSADTQYFGPGTRLTVL.

The sample holds one count of this clone. The chain joins TRBV5-1 to TRBJ2-5, with TRBD2 matching over 12 bases. J was trimmed by 4 bases and V by 4 bases; bases with no gene match: 5. The CDR3 length is 15 residues. Germline assignment: CDR1 SGHRS and CDR2 YFSETQ. The CDR3 loop is CASSLAGGRLETQYF. DNA of the CDR3: TGCGCCAGCAGCCTAGCGGGAGGGCGGTTAGAGACCCAGTACTTC.

Concerning this clone itself: A far bigger clonotype differs at one base, so this is likely a read error. The gene calls are TRBV5-4 and TRBJ2-2; D is perhaps TRBD1 or TRBD2 (6 bases each). The CDR3 runs 15 residues. Germline V gives CDR1 SGHNT, CDR2 YYREEE (reference sequence). CDR3 DNA sequence: TGTGCCTGCAGCTTGCAGGGGAGGAGCACCGGGGAGCTGTTTTTT. This translates into CACSLQGRSTGELFF.

The gene calls are TRBV7-9 and TRBJ2-7; 7 positions match TRBD1. Germline CDR1 reads SEHNR; CDR2 reads FQNEAQ (reference sequence). After removal of 2 bases from V and 6 bases from J, the junction contained 16 bases not matched to a gene. The length of the CDR3 is 17 residues. This CDR3 reads CASSLSRLGTAASEQYF. The CDR3 nucleotides are TGTGCCAGCAGCTTAAGTAGGTTGGGGACAGCAGCCTCCGAGCAGTACTTC.

The genes are TRBV5-6 and TRBJ2-3; D gene uncertain. Germline V gives CDR1 SGHDT, CDR2 YYEEEE. The CDR3 is 16 amino acids. V lost 2 bases and J 0 bases, leaving 13 bases between the germline ends. The CDR3 nucleotides read TGTGCCAGCAGCTTTTTGCTTGGACCGAGCACAGATACGCAGTATTTT. It specifies CASSFLLGPSTDTQYF. Complete variable domain (other parts from reference TRBV5-6 and TRBJ2-3): DAGVTQSPTHLIKTRGQQVTLRCSPKSGHDTVSWYQQALGQGPQFIFQYYEEEERQRGNFPDRFSGHQFPNYSSELNVNALLLGDSALYLCASSFLLGPSTDTQYFGPGTRLTVL.

The V call is TRBV10-1, the J call TRBJ2-7, with D tentatively TRBD2 (6 bases). This CDR3 is 14 amino acids long. The V and J ends lost 5 bases and 3 bases respectively, with 14 bases between them. In germline, CDR1 is WNHNN, CDR2 SYGVQD (reference sequence). The DNA of the CDR3 is TGCGCCAGCAGTTCGGGACTCGTTGGCTACGAGCAGTACTTC. This translates into CASSSGLVGYEQYF.

To note about this clone: The conserved phenylalanine or tryptophan is not found at the CDR3 terminus, so this likely reflects a read error. The J gene is TRBJ2-2, the V gene TRBV30; possibly TRBD1 for D (6 bases). The V gene's germline CDR1 is GTSNPN and CDR2 SVGIG (reference sequence). This CDR3 has 15 residues. V lost 3 bases and J 5 bases, leaving 16 bases between the germline ends. The CDR3 here is CAWRSAGEYTGELFL. The CDR3 nucleotides are TGTGCCTGGAGGAGTGCAGGGGAGTATACCGGGGAGCTGTTTCTT.

The chain employs TRBV29-1 and TRBJ2-7, with 9 bases identical to TRBD1. From germline, CDR1 is SQVTM and CDR2 ANQGSEA. CDR3 size: 15 residues. V trimming: 5 bases; J trimming: 0 bases; junction bases outside the gene matches: 8. The CDR3 bases are TGCAGCGTTAACCAAAGGGGACAGGGCTCCTACGAGCAGTACTTC. The encoded protein is CSVNQRGQGSYEQYF.

This clone has a handful of counts. CDR3 nucleotides: TGTGCCAGCAGTGAAACGGGGGATAGGAACTATGGCTACACCTTC. Its protein is CASSETGDRNYGYTF. The chain links TRBV28 to TRBJ1-2; D is perhaps TRBD1 (5 bases). The CDR3 contains 15 residues. Germline V CDR1 and CDR2: MDHEN, SYDVKM. With 5 bases removed from V and 2 bases from J, the gap between germline ends came to 15 bases.

The chain uses TRBV5-1 and TRBJ2-2, with no clear D. Germline CDR1 is SGHRS and CDR2 is YFSETQ. There are 15 residues in the CDR3. V lost 3 bases and J 3 bases, leaving 12 bases between the germline ends. Written as DNA, the CDR3 is TGCGCCAGCAGCTCCCCGGACCATTACACCGGGGAGCTGTTTTTT. Residues: CASSSPDHYTGELFF.

The sample holds one count of this clone. The CDR3 region has the DNA TGCAGCGTTGAGAAAGACTCGAGTGGAAAACTGTTTTTT. Its protein product is CSVEKDSSGKLFF. The gene calls are TRBV29-1 and TRBJ1-4; D is unclear. There are 13 residues in the CDR3. Trimming pared 3 bases from V and 10 bases from J, leaving 15 bases between. Germline V gene sequence: CDR1 SQVTM, CDR2 ANQGSEA.

The rearrangement uses TRBV6-5 and TRBJ2-7; weak D call: TRBD1 (5 bases). The CDR3 has 13 amino acids. Germline loops: CDR1 MNHEY, CDR2 SVGAGI. V gave up 6 bases and J gave up 3 bases, with 12 bases separating them. The DNA for the CDR3 is TGTGCCAGCAGCAGAGGCAGGGACTACGAGCAGTACTTC. This translates into CASSRGRDYEQYF.

The rearrangement links TRBV13 to TRBJ1-1; D uncertain. The CDR3 totals 15 residues. Germline V lookup: CDR1 PRHDT, CDR2 FYEKMQ (reference sequence). V was cut by 7 bases and J by 4 bases, with 19 bases left in between. Here the CDR3 DNA reads TGTGCCAGCACAGGTGGGCCAAAGTATGGCACTGAAGCTTTCTTT. Its protein product is CASTGGPKYGTEAFF.